This T cell receptor beta chain was profiled in a study of cytotoxic CD8 clonotypes in ibrutinib-treated CLL. General study results and limits: In comparison with age-matched healthy donors, baseline clonality was higher and tracked circulating CD8+ T-cell counts.

Genomic DNA (around 2 micrograms) was obtained from cryopreserved PBMCs for construction of TCR beta libraries. The protocol was immunoSEQ multiplex PCR, while the TCRdb copy is restricted to in-frame clones and leaves out a portion. This table holds 90,000 to 95,000 clones, approximately 77% found once. As regards this clone: As yet, its antigen is unknown.

The TCR originated in a human donor with chronic lymphocytic leukemia. Sequences were derived from PBMCs, sampled after 24 months of ibrutinib treatment.

The DNA of the CDR3 is TGTGCCAGCAGTTCTCGCTCCGCTGAAGCTTTCTTT. It codes for CASSSRSAEAFF. The chain joins TRBV28 to TRBJ1-1, with D unclear. Looked up from germline, CDR1 is MDHEN and CDR2 is SYDVKM. The CDR3 contains 12 residues. V was clipped by 4 bases and J by 6 bases, with 9 bases between them.